This T cell receptor beta chain came from a study of blood T cells in healthy people across ages. Study-level background: There was about one barcoded beta molecule captured by template switching per two T cells. The study, taken as a whole, reports: A conclusive naive versus antigen-experienced comparison was prevented by the unsorted PBMCs. Researchers deemed the diversity estimates from one million T cells underestimates.

The sample, around 10 milliliters of peripheral blood, was drawn from each donor. A second PCR of about 7 to 11 cycles used a sample-barcoded 5' primer and a J-beta primer mix. TCRdb itself ran the 5' RACE reads through MiXCR, one entry per CDR3 protein. The repertoire has 730,000 or so distinct CDR3 sequences, roughly 45% of them found once; the top ten carry 20% to 25%. This CDR3 contains 12 residues. Germline loops: CDR1 GTSNPN, CDR2 SVGIG (reference sequence). Trimming cost V 8 bases and J 3 bases, with 13 bases left between them. Comments on this clonotype: Antigen unknown.

The clonotype originates from an older woman in good health. The chain is built from TRBV30 and TRBJ1-2, with D perhaps matching TRBD1 (6 bases). Sequenced input: blood. The CDR3 protein is CARGGFDYGYTF. CDR3 in DNA: TGTGCCCGAGGGGGGTTTGACTATGGCTACACCTTC.